Sequencing of this T cell receptor (beta chain) was carried out in a study of graft-versus-host responses after intestinal transplantation. Whole-study context: Each recipient received anti-thymocyte globulin induction, then tacrolimus and steroids for two to three years.

As for this clone: The antigen remains undetermined.

Some clones are missing from TCRdb's copy, which holds only in-frame ones; the method was immunoSEQ multiplex PCR. Among 85,000 to 90,000 clones listed, 85% to 90% were seen once. Findings of the study overall: Circulating GvH clones peaking coincided with falling HvG clones soon after transplant. The recipient marrow held GvH clones, and some of them showed up first in ileum or blood.

The TCR originated in a human donor who received an intestinal transplant. The material sequenced was unstimulated CD4+ T cells sorted from spleen or lymph node cells, taken before intestinal transplant.

The DNA of the CDR3 is TGTGCCAGCAGCTTAACGGGGGTCTCAGATACGCAGTATTTT. This translates into CASSLTGVSDTQYF. The gene calls are TRBV7-9 and TRBJ2-3; possibly TRBD2 for D (6 bases). This CDR3 is built from 14 residues. The V end lost 2 bases, the J end lost 4 bases, and 10 bases lay between the germline ends. The germline V gene has CDR1 SEHNR and CDR2 FQNEAQ (reference sequence).